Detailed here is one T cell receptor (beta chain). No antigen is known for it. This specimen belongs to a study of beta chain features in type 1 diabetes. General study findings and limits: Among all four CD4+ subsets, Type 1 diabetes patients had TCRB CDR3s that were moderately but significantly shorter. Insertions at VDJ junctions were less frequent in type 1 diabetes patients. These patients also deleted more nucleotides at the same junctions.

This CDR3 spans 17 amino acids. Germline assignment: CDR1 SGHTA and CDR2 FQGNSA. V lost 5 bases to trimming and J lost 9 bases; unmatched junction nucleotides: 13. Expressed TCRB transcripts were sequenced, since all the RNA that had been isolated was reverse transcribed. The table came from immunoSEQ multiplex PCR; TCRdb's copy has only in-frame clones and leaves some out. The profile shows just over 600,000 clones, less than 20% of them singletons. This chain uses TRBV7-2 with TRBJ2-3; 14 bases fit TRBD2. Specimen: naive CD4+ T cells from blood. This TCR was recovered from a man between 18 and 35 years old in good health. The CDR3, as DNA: TGTGCCAGCAGCCCTTTCGGGACTAGCGGGGGACGGGGGACGCAGTATTTT. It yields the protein CASSPFGTSGGRGTQYF.